A single sample gave rise to the 10 T cell receptor beta chains below, sequenced in a study of T-cell reconstitution after alpha-beta-depleted transplantation in children. Unique molecular identifiers were built into the TCRbeta library. One entry per CDR3 protein, called by TCRdb with MiXCR from the PCR reads. The sample yields about 120,000 distinct CDR3 sequences, around 10% seen once. The starting material was PBMCs from the stem cell graft donor, obtained from the stem cell graft. These receptors were taken from a human donor who donated a stem cell graft to a child with acute lymphoblastic leukemia.

This clonotype has a count of ten or more. The CDR3 loop is CSARQPSGSGRTQYF. The CDR3 bases are TGCAGTGCTAGACAACCTAGCGGGAGTGGTCGGACGCAGTATTTT. The rearrangement uses TRBV20-1 and TRBJ2-3; 10 positions match TRBD2. The germline V gene has CDR1 DFQATT and CDR2 SNEGSKA (reference sequence). The CDR3 totals 15 residues. The V segment lost 2 bases and the J segment 9 bases; nucleotides outside the gene matches: 11.

This clonotype was found many times. V is TRBV29-1 and J is TRBJ2-2; 11 bases agree with TRBD2. With 5 bases clipped from V and 7 bases from J, the junction kept 9 bases outside the gene matches. CDR3 size: 15 residues. Germline lookup yields CDR1 SQVTM and CDR2 ANQGSEA. The CDR3 nucleotides read TGCAGCGTTACGTTACTAGCGGGAGCGATCGGGGAGCTGTTTTTT. This gives the protein CSVTLLAGAIGELFF.

To note about this clonotype: A read error is possible here, since a much larger clone lies one base away. The chain recombines TRBV12-3 or TRBV12-4 with TRBJ1-4, with D hard to call. V gave up 3 bases and J gave up 8 bases, with 7 bases separating them. This CDR3 contains 12 residues. The CDR3 reads CASSLVGEKLFF. The CDR3 DNA sequence: TGTGCCAGCAGTTTGGTAGGCGAAAAACTGTTTTTT.

In its sample, this clonotype was seen many times. The rearrangement joins TRBV9 to TRBJ2-3; D not certain. V lost 0 bases and J lost 3, with 8 bases in between. This CDR3 has 14 residues. CDR1 and CDR2 from the germline V gene are SGDLS and YYNGEE. The CDR3 spells CASSVVGQTDTQYF. The CDR3 DNA follows: TGTGCCAGCAGCGTAGTAGGCCAAACAGATACGCAGTATTTT.

This clonotype was seen at least ten times. This rearrangement joins TRBV29-1 to TRBJ2-7; tentatively, D is TRBD1 or TRBD2 (5 bases each). V gave up 1 base and J gave up 7 bases, with 14 bases separating them. The V gene's germline CDR1 is SQVTM and CDR2 ANQGSEA. The CDR3 has 13 residues. CDR3 sequence (DNA): TGCAGCGTTGAAGGGGGCAGGACGGGAGAGCAGTACTTC. It yields the protein CSVEGGRTGEQYF.

The V and J genes are TRBV13 and TRBJ1-1; the D gene is possibly TRBD1 (5 bases). Trimming stripped 3 bases from V and 2 bases from J, with 7 bases between. The CDR3 has 13 residues. CDR1 and CDR2 from the germline V gene are PRHDT and FYEKMQ (reference sequence). This CDR3 is CASSFRANTEAFF. The CDR3 DNA reads as TGTGCCAGCAGCTTCAGGGCTAACACTGAAGCTTTCTTT.

Many counts were recorded for this clonotype. The chain employs TRBV29-1 and TRBJ2-2; D is uncertain. The V gene lost 4 bases and the J gene lost 4 bases, with 7 bases spanning the gap. This CDR3 comprises 12 residues. CDR1 and CDR2 from the germline V gene are SQVTM and ANQGSEA. CDR3 amino acids: CSVGWATGELFF. Here the CDR3 DNA reads TGCAGCGTTGGTTGGGCCACCGGGGAGCTGTTTTTT.

This clonotype was observed many times. This rearrangement joins TRBV5-1 to TRBJ2-1, with TRBD1 matching 10 bases. The V gene end was trimmed by 4 bases and the J gene end by 7 bases; junction bases not matched to a gene: 5. Germline V gene data show CDR1 as SGHRS and CDR2 as YFSETQ. This CDR3 comprises 14 residues. The CDR3 DNA is TGCGCCAGCAGCCGGGACAGGGGTGGGAATGAGCAGTTCTTC. Translation: CASSRDRGGNEQFF.

The chain couples TRBV7-9 to TRBJ1-2, with D hard to call. Trimming took off 4 bases at V and 7 bases at J, with 22 bases between the two ends. The CDR3 spans 16 residues. The germline CDR1 and CDR2 sequences are SEHNR and FQNEAQ (reference sequence). The CDR3 nucleotides are TGTGCCAGCAGCTCTTGGACGGGCGCGGGAGAAGGTGGCTACACCTTC. It codes for CASSSWTGAGEGGYTF.

This clonotype is medium-sized within its sample. V is TRBV5-1 and J is TRBJ1-4; D remains ambiguous. Trimming pared 3 bases from V and 6 bases from J, leaving 9 bases between. CDR3 size: 13 residues. Germline assignment: CDR1 SGHRS and CDR2 YFSETQ. The CDR3 DNA sequence: TGCGCCAGCAGCTCCCCCGGGGATGAAAAACTGTTTTTT. This codes for CASSSPGDEKLFF.